This T cell receptor beta chain appears in the sequencing data of a study of blood T cells in healthy people across ages. The overall study: Template switching recovered approximately one barcoded beta molecule for every two T cells.

Extraction of total RNA produced a minimum of 5 micrograms from each sample. This clonotype was counted many times. The second PCR ran 7 to 11 cycles with a sample-barcoded 5' primer and J-beta primers. From the 5' RACE reads, TCRdb called clonotypes with MiXCR, one entry per CDR3 protein. The sample lists some 940,000 distinct CDR3 sequences, 29% occurring once. Separately, the same data were catalogued under a study of T cells of mothers and their children. As that study records: Biologically related mothers and children overlapped slightly more than unrelated pairs, a non-significant difference.

This TCR derives from a woman between 35 and 50 years old in good health. Sequencing was performed on blood.

CDR3 sequence reads: CASSSGVRSGYTF. CDR3 in DNA: TGTGCCAGCAGTTCAGGGGTCCGGAGCGGCTACACCTTC. The V and J genes are TRBV28 and TRBJ1-2, with D possibly TRBD1 on 6 matching bases. Germline V gene sequence: CDR1 MDHEN, CDR2 SYDVKM. The length of the CDR3 is 13 residues. The V end was cut by 4 bases, the J end by 8 bases, with 14 bases between.